The next 7 T cell receptor beta chains were all read from a single sample in a study of T cells expressing NK-cell markers. Each CDR3 protein gets one entry in TCRdb, which reprocessed the 5' RACE reads and gives no DNA. In total, the table holds around 110,000 distinct CDR3 sequences. The sample comprised blood T cells: a sorted CD56 or NKG2C T cell subset, CD4+ or CD8+ T cells, or bulk PBMC T cells (not recorded which). All receptors derive from a woman between 18 and 69 years old in good health.

The V call is TRBV6-4, the J call TRBJ2-3. CDR3 length: 13 amino acids. Germline V gene lookup returns CDR1 MRHNA and CDR2 SNTAGT. CDR3 loop: CASSVSSTDTQYF.

The CDR3 spells CASSNGGGTEAFF. The genes are TRBV16 and TRBJ1-1; the D gene TCRdb calls, TRBD1, cannot be checked with no DNA. The CDR3 extends over 13 amino acids. Germline V gene data show CDR1 as KGHSY and CDR2 as FQNENV.

This chain links TRBV5-5 with TRBJ2-7; there is no DNA to check the TCRdb D call of TRBD2. This CDR3 has 13 residues. CDR1 SGHKS and CDR2 YYEKEE come from the germline V gene (reference sequence). The CDR3 protein is CASSSGDFGEQYF.

This chain connects TRBV25-1 to TRBJ1-1. From germline, CDR1 is MGHDK and CDR2 SYGVNS. The length of the CDR3 is 14 residues. CDR3 sequence reads: CASSESGDYTEAFF.

The genes are TRBV6-4 and TRBJ2-1. CDR1 is MRHNA and CDR2 is SNTAGT in the germline V gene. The CDR3 loop spans 14 amino acids. The CDR3 spells CASSASAEATEQFF.

The chain links TRBV12-3 or TRBV12-4 to TRBJ2-6; there is no DNA to check the TCRdb D call of TRBD2. The CDR3 is made up of 15 amino acids. CDR3 amino acids: CASSDPSLGTLGATF.

This chain uses TRBV20-1 with TRBJ2-3; TCRdb names TRBD2, which stays unverified in the absence of DNA. This CDR3 has 14 amino acids. Per germline, CDR1 DFQATT and CDR2 SNEGSKA (reference sequence). The CDR3 reads CSASGDYERDTQYF.